The entry below describes one T cell receptor beta chain. This clone was seen more than once but under ten times. Its antigen target is currently unknown. It has no much larger one-base neighbor in the sample; base qualities were not kept. For CDR1 and CDR2, the germline V gene lists SGHRS and YFSETQ. For this chain, trimming is 4 bases at the V end and 4 bases at the J end, and the number of junction bases without a gene match is 10. The CDR3, cysteine through phenylalanine, is 15 amino acids long. Just the 45-base CDR3 DNA is kept, in frame starting at base 1. This sample is drawn from a study of control samples from healthy donors and cancer patients (dated by TCRdb to the early 2020s). The library was generated by the immunoSEQ multiplex PCR assay. Held by TCRdb, this immuneACCESS table contains in-frame sequences only and omits some clones. Under half of the omission traces to an unresolved V gene where checked; the cause of the rest is unknown. The sample contains about 250,000 clones, more than 65% of them found a single time. The leading ten clones occupy about 14% of the sample.

Sequences were obtained from PBMCs. The receptor comes from a woman in her fifties or sixties with lung cancer. The sequence joins TRBV5-1 to TRBJ1-2; 7 bases in between match TRBD1. The CDR3: CASSASTGIPYGYTF. Here is the DNA: TGCGCCAGCAGCGCTTCGACAGGGATTCCCTATGGCTACACCTTC. When the CDR3 is completed using the reference TRBV5-1 and TRBJ1-2 genes on either side, the full variable domain is KAGVTQTPRYLIKTRGQQVTLSCSPISGHRSVSWYQQTPGQGLQFLFEYFSETQRNKGNFPGRFSGRQFSNSRSEMNVSTLELGDSALYLCASSASTGIPYGYTFGSGTRLTVV.